This TCR beta chain was found in a study of cytomegalovirus exposure and HLA in healthy donors. In the case of this clone: Its matching antigen is unknown.

CDR1 and CDR2 (germline): SEHNR, FQNEAQ (reference sequence). There are 16 residues in the CDR3. Deletions cut 1 base from V and 0 bases from J, with 13 bases between. Primers included in the PCR were 60 Vbeta and 13 Jbeta primers. Generated by immunoSEQ multiplex PCR, the TCRdb table keeps only in-frame clones and is missing some. The data contain 150,000 to 200,000 clones, over 65% of them singletons. General study results and limits: Later analysis found that TCR beta chains associated with HLA were more clonally expanded than other, equally common chains.

This TCR derives from a man aged 18 to 29 in good health and CMV-seronegative. The sequencing input was PBMCs. The rearrangement joins TRBV7-9 to TRBJ2-7; TRBD2 is a possible D gene (5 bases). CDR3 coding DNA: TGTGCCAGCAGCTTAGGCACTAGAGGTGACTCCTACGAGCAGTACTTC. It yields the protein CASSLGTRGDSYEQYF.